The 28 T cell receptor beta chains below all came from one sample that was sequenced in a study of PD-1 blockade in classical Hodgkin lymphoma. TCRdb's table, derived via immunoSEQ multiplex PCR, lists solely in-frame clones and lacks some. The data show 18,000 or so clones, roughly four fifths seen once. The time point: newly diagnosed, previously untreated cHL patient sample. The study purified CD4+ T cells from thawed PBMCs using magnetic negative selection. The sample consisted of CD4+ T cells from blood. These receptors were taken from a human donor with classical Hodgkin lymphoma.

The chain is built from TRBV7-9 and TRBJ2-7; no clear D gene. CDR3 length equals 15 residues. Germline CDR1 and CDR2: SEHNR and FQNEAQ (reference sequence). Trimming took 1 base from V and 1 from J, leaving 11 bases between them. In nucleotides, the CDR3 is TGTGCCAGCAGCTTAGAAGGAACGCTGTCCTACGAGCAGTACTTC. Protein: CASSLEGTLSYEQYF.

This clone was observed a single time. The chain combines TRBV9 with TRBJ2-7, with D tentatively TRBD2 (6 bases). Germline CDR1 reads SGDLS; CDR2 reads YYNGEE. Between the trimmed V and J ends, which lost 7 bases and 3 bases, there was a span of 23 bases. The CDR3 covers 16 residues. Written as DNA, the CDR3 is TGTGCCAGCGGGCGGGGCGACGCTCCCCCTGGCTACGAGCAGTACTTC. Its protein is CASGRGDAPPGYEQYF.

This clone was counted a single time. This rearrangement joins TRBV5-1 to TRBJ2-5; 11 nucleotides align to TRBD2. This CDR3 contains 16 residues. The J segment lost 4 bases and the V segment lost 4 bases, leaving 9 bases of the junction unmatched. Germline V gene sequence: CDR1 SGHRS, CDR2 YFSETQ. The CDR3 is CASSPFTSGGGETQYF. The CDR3 nucleotides read TGCGCCAGCAGCCCCTTCACTAGCGGGGGCGGAGAGACCCAGTACTTC.

The rearrangement uses TRBV19 and TRBJ1-4; D gene ambiguous. Trimming stripped 3 bases from V and 10 bases from J, with 9 bases between. The CDR3 runs to 12 residues. The V gene's germline CDR1 is LNHDA and CDR2 SQIVND (reference sequence). CDR3 loop: CASSIRDGKLFF. CDR3 DNA sequence: TGTGCCAGTAGTATCCGGGATGGAAAACTGTTTTTT.

The chain carries TRBV28 and TRBJ2-7; D is undetermined. This CDR3 region has 11 residues. V was shortened by 5 bases and J by 4 bases, with 6 bases between the two germline ends. Germline V gene lookup returns CDR1 MDHEN and CDR2 SYDVKM. CDR3 bases: TGTGCCAGCAGTCAAGGATACGAGCAGTACTTC. This encodes CASSQGYEQYF.

DNA for the CDR3: TGTGCCAGCAGTTTCCCTGAGTACAATGAGCAGTTCTTC. Protein sequence: CASSFPEYNEQFF. The chain couples TRBV28 to TRBJ2-1; D unresolved. The germline V gene has CDR1 MDHEN and CDR2 SYDVKM. Deletions cut 3 bases from V and 4 bases from J, with 7 bases between. This CDR3 is 13 amino acids long. Variable domain in full (rest from reference TRBV28 and TRBJ2-1): DVKVTQSSRYLVKRTGEKVFLECVQDMDHENMFWYRQDPGLGLRLIYFSYDVKMKEKGDIPEGYSVSREKKERFSLILESASTNQTSMYLCASSFPEYNEQFFGPGTRLTVL.

The V and J genes are TRBV9 and TRBJ1-1; possible D gene TRBD1, 5 bases. V lost 4 bases to trimming and J lost 6 bases, with 22 bases between them. This CDR3 has 16 amino acids. Germline lookup yields CDR1 SGDLS and CDR2 YYNGEE. The CDR3: CASSPQPGRGSAEAFF. Here the CDR3 DNA reads TGTGCCAGCAGCCCCCAGCCTGGGAGGGGATCGGCTGAAGCTTTCTTT.

The CDR3 loop reads CASSRADGNTIYF. The CDR3 DNA is TGTGCCAGCAGCCGGGCAGACGGAAACACCATATATTTT. The chain has TRBV27 and TRBJ1-3; no reliable D call. V was trimmed by 6 bases and J by 4 bases, leaving 10 bases between them. CDR1 is MNHEY and CDR2 is SMNVEV in the germline V gene (reference sequence). The CDR3 sequence is 13 residues long.

V usage is TRBV9 and J usage is TRBJ2-5; D may be TRBD1 (6 bases). This CDR3 comprises 14 residues. V gave up 1 base and J gave up 5 bases, with 12 bases separating them. CDR1 and CDR2 (germline): SGDLS, YYNGEE. The CDR3 is CASSVTGLGETQYF. The CDR3 DNA reads as TGTGCCAGCAGCGTAACAGGGCTGGGGGAGACCCAGTACTTC.

The rearrangement joins TRBV28 to TRBJ1-5; D perhaps matches TRBD1 (6 bases). This CDR3 is 15 amino acids long. The V and J ends lost 7 bases and 1 base respectively, with 14 bases between them. From germline, CDR1 is MDHEN and CDR2 SYDVKM. CDR3 sequence reads: CASTLSGVSNQPQHF. The CDR3 region has the DNA TGTGCCAGCACCCTCTCAGGGGTAAGCAATCAGCCCCAGCATTTT.

The V call is TRBV5-4, the J call TRBJ2-7, with TRBD2 identical over 12 bases. CDR1 is SGHNT and CDR2 is YYREEE in the germline V gene (reference sequence). V lost 1 base and J lost 2; bases outside the gene matches: 13. This CDR3 has 19 residues. In DNA form, the CDR3 reads TGTGCCAGCAGCTTGCGGGGTCGGGCTAGCGGGAGGGTCCCCTACGAGCAGTACTTC. Protein sequence: CASSLRGRASGRVPYEQYF.

CDR3 bases: TGTGCCAGCAGTCCCGCGGGGCGGGGCGGCAATGAGCAGTTCTTC. Encoded protein: CASSPAGRGGNEQFF. The rearrangement uses TRBV2 and TRBJ2-1; a weak D match, TRBD2 (6 bases). Germline values: CDR1 SNHLY, CDR2 FYNNEI. Trimming removed 5 bases at V and 6 bases at J, with 17 bases between. The CDR3 extends over 15 amino acids.

This clone was seen a single time. The CDR3 reads CASSGRERVSYEQYF. CDR3 DNA sequence: TGCGCCAGCAGTGGAAGGGAGCGGGTCTCCTACGAGCAGTACTTC. V usage is TRBV10-2 and J usage is TRBJ2-7; the D gene is possibly TRBD2 (6 bases). Germline V CDR1 and CDR2: WSHSY, SAAADI. The CDR3 is made up of 15 amino acids. The V end lost 4 bases, the J end lost 0 bases, and 13 bases lay between the germline ends.

The chain is built from TRBV7-2 and TRBJ2-3, with D perhaps given as TRBD1 or TRBD2 (7 bases each). This CDR3 region has 13 residues. Between the trimmed V and J ends, which lost 8 bases and 4 bases, there was a span of 13 bases. CDR1 and CDR2 from the germline V gene are SGHTA and FQGNSA. CDR3 protein: CASQGGVPDTQYF. Written as DNA, the CDR3 is TGTGCCAGCCAGGGGGGGGTTCCAGATACGCAGTATTTT.

This clone showed up just a few times. The chain carries TRBV2 and TRBJ2-1; maybe TRBD2 (5 bases). Trimming shortened V by 4 bases and J by 9 bases, and 13 bases separated the two germline ends. Germline CDR1 SNHLY, CDR2 FYNNEI. There are 13 residues in the CDR3. For the CDR3, the DNA is TGTGCCAGCAGTGCCGGGGTTATTGGTGAGCAGTTCTTC. Translation gives CASSAGVIGEQFF.

The chain recombines TRBV11-1 with TRBJ2-2; 12 nucleotides agree with TRBD1. V lost 1 base, J lost 7 bases, and 1 base stayed unmatched. There are 15 residues in the CDR3. Per germline, CDR1 SGHAT and CDR2 FQDESV (reference sequence). This CDR3 is CASSLGDRGLGELFF. The CDR3 nucleotides are TGTGCCAGCAGCTTAGGGGACAGGGGGCTCGGGGAGCTGTTTTTT. Using reference TRBV11-1 and TRBJ2-2 for the parts outside the CDR3, the full variable domain is EAEVAQSPRYKITEKSQAVAFWCDPISGHATLYWYRQILGQGPELLVQFQDESVVDDSQLPKDRFSAERLKGVDSTLKIQPAELGDSAMYLCASSLGDRGLGELFFGEGSRLTVL.

V gene TRBV10-3 combines with J gene TRBJ2-4, with TRBD1 matching 12 bases. There are 19 residues in the CDR3. The V and J ends lost 4 bases and 1 base, in that order; junction bases with no gene match: 11. CDR1 and CDR2 from the germline V gene are ENHRY and SYGVKD. The CDR3: CAISGTPGQGAVAKNIQYF. The CDR3 nucleotides read TGTGCCATCAGTGGCACCCCGGGACAGGGGGCCGTGGCCAAAAACATTCAGTACTTC.

J is TRBJ2-1 and V is TRBV19; D not certain. The CDR3 has 14 amino acids. V dropped 4 bases and J dropped 5 bases, with 12 bases sitting between them. Germline CDR1 LNHDA, CDR2 SQIVND (reference sequence). CDR3 sequence: CASSSGLINNEQFF. CDR3 coding DNA: TGTGCCAGTAGTAGTGGGTTAATAAACAATGAGCAGTTCTTC.

The chain recombines TRBV6-1 with TRBJ2-1; 13 bases fit TRBD2. V was pared by 6 bases and J by 5 bases, with 4 bases of the junction left unmatched. Per germline, CDR1 MNHNS and CDR2 SASEGT. CDR3 length: 15 amino acids. The DNA of the CDR3 is TGTGCCAGCAGCCACACTAGCGGGAGGGACAATGAGCAGTTCTTC. It translates to CASSHTSGRDNEQFF.

This clone was observed a handful of times. The rearrangement links TRBV2 to TRBJ2-5; D uncertain. Germline values: CDR1 SNHLY, CDR2 FYNNEI. The CDR3 runs 11 residues. V was trimmed by 4 bases and J by 5 bases, leaving 5 bases between them. DNA of the CDR3: TGTGCCAGCAGTGGAGGCGAGACCCAGTACTTC. It translates to CASSGGETQYF.

The gene calls are TRBV6-5 and TRBJ2-7; TRBD2 matches at 8 bases. The J segment lost 4 bases and the V segment lost 0 bases, leaving 5 bases of the junction unmatched. The CDR3 consists of 15 residues. The V gene's germline CDR1 is MNHEY and CDR2 SVGAGI. CDR3 nucleotide sequence: TGTGCCAGCAGTTACTCGTTACGGGAGGGATACGAGCAGTACTTC. As protein: CASSYSLREGYEQYF.

V is TRBV6-1 and J is TRBJ2-1, with D tentatively TRBD1 (6 bases). V lost 3 bases and J lost 3, with 12 bases in between. The length of the CDR3 is 15 residues. Germline loops: CDR1 MNHNS, CDR2 SASEGT. As DNA, the CDR3 is TGTGCCAGCAGTGACTACCGGGACAACTACAATGAGCAGTTCTTC. Translating it yields CASSDYRDNYNEQFF.

The gene calls are TRBV15 and TRBJ1-4; 8 bases are a match to TRBD1. CDR1 and CDR2 (germline): LNHNV, YYDKDF (reference sequence). The CDR3 runs to 15 residues. Germline trimming cut 3 bases from V and 5 bases from J; bases unmatched to any gene: 5. The CDR3 coding sequence is TGTGCCACCAGCAGGGAGGACAGGGTCAATGAAAAACTGTTTTTT. Its translation: CATSREDRVNEKLFF.

The rearrangement uses TRBV4-2 and TRBJ2-2; D may be TRBD1 (5 bases). The germline gives CDR1 LGHNA, CDR2 YNFKEQ. The length of the CDR3 is 15 residues. V lost 0 bases to trimming and J lost 7 bases, with 12 bases between them. CDR3 DNA: TGTGCCAGCAGCCAAGATGGGGCGGATGGCGGGGAGCTGTTTTTT. Translation gives CASSQDGADGGELFF.

The V gene is TRBV7-8, the J gene TRBJ1-2; D is ambiguous. This CDR3 region has 14 residues. With 0 bases removed from V and 5 bases from J, the gap between germline ends came to 10 bases. From germline, CDR1 is SGHVS and CDR2 FQNEAQ. The CDR3 nucleotides are TGTGCCAGCAGCTTAGCAGGCAGGCCTTATGGCTACACCTTC. Translated, it gives CASSLAGRPYGYTF.

This clone was detected a few times. The V and J genes are TRBV7-9 and TRBJ2-5; 10 positions match TRBD2. Germline V gene lookup returns CDR1 SEHNR and CDR2 FQNEAQ (reference sequence). V was pared by 6 bases and J by 2 bases, with 6 bases of the junction left unmatched. The CDR3 contains 15 residues. This CDR3 is CASRFGLAEQETQYF. In nucleotides, the CDR3 is TGTGCCAGCAGATTCGGACTAGCGGAACAAGAGACCCAGTACTTC.

The V and J genes are TRBV5-1 and TRBJ2-5, with 8 bases fitting TRBD2. The CDR3 spans 15 residues. Trimming cost V 0 bases and J 1 base; bases outside gene matches: 2. Germline V CDR1 and CDR2: SGHRS, YFSETQ. CDR3 region: CASSLAGGSQETQYF. CDR3 sequence (DNA): TGCGCCAGCAGCTTGGCGGGGGGGAGCCAAGAGACCCAGTACTTC.

This rearrangement joins TRBV11-3 to TRBJ2-1; D is undetermined. The ends were cut back, 0 bases at V and 5 bases at J, with 8 bases in the middle. The CDR3 covers 14 residues. Germline V gene sequence: CDR1 SGHNT, CDR2 YENEEA. In DNA, the CDR3 is TGTGCCAGCAGCTTAGATCCCGTGAACAATGAGCAGTTCTTC. Translating gives CASSLDPVNNEQFF.